The text below deals with one TCR beta chain. Its specificity is not known. The sample comes from a study of PD-1 blockade in classical Hodgkin lymphoma. Notes on the study in general: It was reported that newly diagnosed patients had less baseline TCR diversity than healthy donors. Prior therapy or disease activity may underlie the repertoire differences, whose causes remain undefined.

Using immunoSEQ multiplex PCR, the repertoire was profiled, and TCRdb retains in-frame clones only, with some absent. In the table there are around 43,000 clones, roughly 93% of which are singletons. Time point indicated: newly diagnosed, previously untreated cHL patient sample. The comparison group had newly diagnosed, previously untreated classical Hodgkin lymphoma. CDR1 SEHNR and CDR2 FQNEAQ come from the germline V gene (reference sequence). V lost 5 bases, J lost 2 bases, and 10 bases lay in between. CDR3 length: 13 amino acids. The source of this sequence is a human donor with classical Hodgkin lymphoma. The specimen was peripheral blood mononuclear cells (PBMCs). The chain has TRBV7-9 and TRBJ2-7; no reliable D call. The CDR3 bases are TGTGCCAGCAGCGACCCTGGGGCCTACGAGCAGTACTTC. Its translation is CASSDPGAYEQYF. Using reference TRBV7-9 and TRBJ2-7 for the parts outside the CDR3, the full variable domain is DTGVSQNPRHKITKRGQNVTFRCDPISEHNRLYWYRQTLGQGPEFLTYFQNEAQLEKSRLLSDRFSAERPKGSFSTLEIQRTEQGDSAMYLCASSDPGAYEQYFGPGTRLTVT.